A single sample gave rise to the 8 T cell receptor beta chains below, sequenced in a study of blood T cell repertoires in COVID-19. Clones were sequenced by immunoSEQ multiplex PCR, and TCRdb holds only the in-frame ones, with some missing. This sample has 73,000 or so clones, with around four fifths found just once. Input material: peripheral blood. The receptor source for this set is a man in his fifties with active COVID-19.

This clone was seen just once. J is TRBJ2-7 and V is TRBV5-6; 9 bases are a match to TRBD2. This CDR3 spans 15 amino acids. Germline values: CDR1 SGHDT, CDR2 YYEEEE. J gave up 4 bases and V 0 bases, and 5 bases lay outside the gene matches. The CDR3 is CASSLVREGQYEQYF. Written as DNA, the CDR3 is TGTGCCAGCAGCTTGGTGCGGGAGGGCCAATACGAGCAGTACTTC. Looking up the rest from reference TRBV5-6 and TRBJ2-7 gives the full variable domain: DAGVTQSPTHLIKTRGQQVTLRCSPKSGHDTVSWYQQALGQGPQFIFQYYEEEERQRGNFPDRFSGHQFPNYSSELNVNALLLGDSALYLCASSLVREGQYEQYFGPGTRLTVT.

With regard to this clone: The germline gene is not matched at one end of the junction; a read error may be the cause. The CDR3 spells CASSLVREGGSEQFF. The CDR3 nucleotides read TGTGCTAGCAGCTTAGTCCGGGAGGGGGGTAGTGAGCAGTTCTTC. The genes are TRBV7-7 and TRBJ2-1; TRBD2 aligns across 8 bases. There are 15 residues in the CDR3. Germline V gene lookup returns CDR1 SSHAT and CDR2 FNYEAQ (reference sequence).

This chain links TRBV27 with TRBJ2-2; TRBD2 agrees at 8 bases. The CDR3 has 14 amino acids. Germline V gene data show CDR1 as MNHEY and CDR2 as SMNVEV (reference sequence). V lost 6 bases to trimming and J lost 1 base; unmatched junction nucleotides: 1. CDR3 protein: CASRTSGNTGELFF. The CDR3 nucleotides are TGTGCCAGCAGAACTAGCGGGAACACCGGGGAGCTGTTTTTT.

The rearrangement uses TRBV5-4 and TRBJ1-6, with D possibly TRBD1 on 5 matching bases. The CDR3 consists of 14 residues. Per the germline V gene, CDR1 is SGHNT and CDR2 is YYREEE (reference sequence). V was trimmed by 0 bases and J by 8 bases, leaving 9 bases between them. The CDR3 spells CASSLGRADSPLHF. Written as DNA, the CDR3 is TGTGCCAGCAGCTTGGGCAGGGCTGATTCACCCCTCCACTTT.

The chain carries TRBV27 and TRBJ2-3, with D maybe TRBD1 (6 bases). The CDR3 is 19 amino acids. Trimming took 5 bases from V and 4 from J, leaving 28 bases between them. Germline lookup yields CDR1 MNHEY and CDR2 SMNVEV (reference sequence). CDR3 sequence: CASSLHHSYEQGRADTQYF. Here the CDR3 DNA reads TGTGCCAGCAGTCTCCACCACTCGTATGAACAGGGTAGAGCAGATACGCAGTATTTT.

The V call is TRBV28, the J call TRBJ2-6; TRBD2 is a possible D gene (5 bases). This CDR3 is built from 18 residues. V was shortened by 3 bases and J by 0 bases, with 15 bases between the two germline ends. Germline V gene sequence: CDR1 MDHEN, CDR2 SYDVKM. The CDR3 coding sequence is TGTGCCAGCAGTTTCCCCCTCGGAGGCGACTCTGGGGCCAACGTCCTGACTTTC. Translation: CASSFPLGGDSGANVLTF. Full variable domain (rest looked up from reference TRBV28 and TRBJ2-6): DVKVTQSSRYLVKRTGEKVFLECVQDMDHENMFWYRQDPGLGLRLIYFSYDVKMKEKGDIPEGYSVSREKKERFSLILESASTNQTSMYLCASSFPLGGDSGANVLTFGAGSRLTVL.

The rearrangement joins TRBV24-1 to TRBJ2-3, with 16 bases aligning to TRBD2. Germline V lookup: CDR1 KGHDR, CDR2 SFDVKD. V lost 3 bases, J lost 6 bases, and 5 bases stayed unmatched. This CDR3 spans 17 amino acids. CDR3 residues: CATSDGTSGGARDTQYF. CDR3 nucleotide sequence: TGTGCCACCAGTGATGGGACTAGCGGGGGGGCTCGTGATACGCAGTATTTT.

This rearrangement joins TRBV19 to TRBJ2-1; D is undetermined. The CDR3 has 16 amino acids. CDR1 and CDR2 (germline): LNHDA, SQIVND (reference sequence). Trimming pared 5 bases from V and 0 bases from J, leaving 14 bases between. The CDR3 spells CASSPPLGSSYNEQFF. The CDR3 nucleotides read TGTGCCAGTAGTCCCCCCCTTGGTAGCTCCTACAATGAGCAGTTCTTC. Filled out from reference TRBV19 and TRBJ2-1, the complete variable domain reads DGGITQSPKYLFRKEGQNVTLSCEQNLNHDAMYWYRQDPGQGLRLIYYSQIVNDFQKGDIAEGYSVSREKKESFPLTVTSAQKNPTAFYLCASSPPLGSSYNEQFFGPGTRLTVL.